The TCR beta chain described here comes from a study of blood T cell repertoires in COVID-19. On the study more broadly: From T cells, B-cell-depleted T cells, or PBMCs came the material, which was cDNA or gDNA.

Per the authors' pipeline: Reference gene primer amplification in the assay estimated nucleated cell counts. Sequencing was performed with immunoSEQ multiplex PCR; in TCRdb, only in-frame clones are kept and a portion is missing. That table is the source of V, J and clone size, and D and trimming were worked out from the DNA. Of about 240,000 clones in the sample, about 89% were seen once. CDR1 is LGHDT, CDR2 YNNKEL, per germline (reference sequence). J lost 3 bases, V lost 5 bases, and 11 bases had no gene match. The CDR3 runs 16 residues. The sequenced sample was PBMCs or T cells enriched from blood (not recorded which). The receptor's source is a man aged 40-55 years who had recovered from COVID-19. This chain links TRBV3-1 (or the pseudogene TRBV3-2) with TRBJ1-2; 8 bases are a match to TRBD1. Written as DNA, the CDR3 is TGTGCCAGCAGCTCAGGGCAGGGGGCGTCTTACTATGGCTACACCTTC. Protein: CASSSGQGASYYGYTF.